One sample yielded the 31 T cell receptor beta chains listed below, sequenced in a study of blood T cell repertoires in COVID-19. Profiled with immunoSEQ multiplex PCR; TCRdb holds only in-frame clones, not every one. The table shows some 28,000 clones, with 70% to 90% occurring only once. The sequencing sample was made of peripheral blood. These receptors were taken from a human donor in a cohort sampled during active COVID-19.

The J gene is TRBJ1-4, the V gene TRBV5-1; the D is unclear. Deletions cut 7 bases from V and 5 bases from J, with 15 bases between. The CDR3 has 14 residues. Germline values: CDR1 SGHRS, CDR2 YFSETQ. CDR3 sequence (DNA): TGCGCCAGCTCCCAGGATGAAACCAATGAAAAACTGTTTTTT. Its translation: CASSQDETNEKLFF. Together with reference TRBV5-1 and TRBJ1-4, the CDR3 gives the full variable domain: KAGVTQTPRYLIKTRGQQVTLSCSPISGHRSVSWYQQTPGQGLQFLFEYFSETQRNKGNFPGRFSGRQFSNSRSEMNVSTLELGDSALYLCASSQDETNEKLFFGSGTQLSVL.

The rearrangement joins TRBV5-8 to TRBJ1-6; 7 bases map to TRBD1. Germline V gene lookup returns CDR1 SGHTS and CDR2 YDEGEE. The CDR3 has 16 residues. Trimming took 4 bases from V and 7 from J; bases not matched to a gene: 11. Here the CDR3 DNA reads TGTGCCAGCAGCCAGTACAGGGGCCTCGCAAATTCACCCCTCCACTTT. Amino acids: CASSQYRGLANSPLHF.

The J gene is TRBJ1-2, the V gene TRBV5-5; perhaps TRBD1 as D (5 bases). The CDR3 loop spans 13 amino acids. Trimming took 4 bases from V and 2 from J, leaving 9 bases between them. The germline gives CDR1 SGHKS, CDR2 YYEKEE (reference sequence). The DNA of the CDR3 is TGTGCCAGCAGCGCCAGGGTAAACTATGGCTACACCTTC. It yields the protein CASSARVNYGYTF.

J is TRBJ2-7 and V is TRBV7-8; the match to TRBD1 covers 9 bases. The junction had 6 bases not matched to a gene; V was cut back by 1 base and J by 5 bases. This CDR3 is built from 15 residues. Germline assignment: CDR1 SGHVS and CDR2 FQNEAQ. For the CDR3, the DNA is TGTGCCAGCAGCTTAGTGACAGGGGGGTTCAACGAGCAGTACTTC. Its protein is CASSLVTGGFNEQYF. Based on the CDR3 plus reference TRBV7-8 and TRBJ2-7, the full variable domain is GAGVSQSPRYKVAKRGQDVALRCDPISGHVSLFWYQQALGQGPEFLTYFQNEAQLDKSGLPSDRFFAERPEGSVSTLKIQRTQQEDSAVYLCASSLVTGGFNEQYFGPGTRLTVT.

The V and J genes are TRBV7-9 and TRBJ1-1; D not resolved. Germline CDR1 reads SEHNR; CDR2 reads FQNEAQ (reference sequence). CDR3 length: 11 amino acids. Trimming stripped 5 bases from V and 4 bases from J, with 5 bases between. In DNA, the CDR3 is TGTGCCAGCAGCCTCTTCACTGAAGCTTTCTTT. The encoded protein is CASSLFTEAFF.

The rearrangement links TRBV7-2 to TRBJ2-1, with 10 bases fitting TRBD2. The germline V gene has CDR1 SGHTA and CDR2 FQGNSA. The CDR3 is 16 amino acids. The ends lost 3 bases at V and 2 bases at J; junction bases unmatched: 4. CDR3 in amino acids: CASSLASGGAYNEQFF. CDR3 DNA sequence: TGTGCCAGCAGCTTGGCCAGCGGGGGGGCCTACAATGAGCAGTTCTTC.

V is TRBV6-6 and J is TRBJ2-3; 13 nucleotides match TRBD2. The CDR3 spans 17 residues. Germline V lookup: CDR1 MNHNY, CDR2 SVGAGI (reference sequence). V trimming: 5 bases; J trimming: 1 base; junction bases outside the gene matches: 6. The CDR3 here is CASSRTSGREGTDTQYF. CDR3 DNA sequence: TGTGCCAGCAGTCGGACTAGCGGGAGAGAGGGCACAGATACGCAGTATTTT.

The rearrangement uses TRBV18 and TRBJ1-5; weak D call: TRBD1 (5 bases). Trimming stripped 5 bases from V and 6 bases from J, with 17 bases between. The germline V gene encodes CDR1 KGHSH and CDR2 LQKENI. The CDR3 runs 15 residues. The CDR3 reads CASSNQGLGSQPQHF. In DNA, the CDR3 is TGTGCCAGCTCAAACCAGGGTCTCGGTAGTCAGCCCCAGCATTTT.

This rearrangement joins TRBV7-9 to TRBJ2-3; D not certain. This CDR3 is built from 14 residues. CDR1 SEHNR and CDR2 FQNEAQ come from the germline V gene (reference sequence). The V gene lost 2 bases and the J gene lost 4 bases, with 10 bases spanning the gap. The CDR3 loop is CASSLWPSADTQYF. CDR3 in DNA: TGTGCCAGCAGCTTATGGCCCAGTGCAGATACGCAGTATTTT. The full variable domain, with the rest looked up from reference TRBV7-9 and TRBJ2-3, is DTGVSQNPRHKITKRGQNVTFRCDPISEHNRLYWYRQTLGQGPEFLTYFQNEAQLEKSRLLSDRFSAERPKGSFSTLEIQRTEQGDSAMYLCASSLWPSADTQYFGPGTRLTVL.

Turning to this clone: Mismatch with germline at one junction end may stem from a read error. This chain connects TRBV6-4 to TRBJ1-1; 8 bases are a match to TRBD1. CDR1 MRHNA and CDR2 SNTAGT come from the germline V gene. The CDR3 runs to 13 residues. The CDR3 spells CASNDRGNTEAFF. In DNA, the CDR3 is TGTGCCAGCAATGACAGGGGTAACACTGAAGCTTTCTTT.

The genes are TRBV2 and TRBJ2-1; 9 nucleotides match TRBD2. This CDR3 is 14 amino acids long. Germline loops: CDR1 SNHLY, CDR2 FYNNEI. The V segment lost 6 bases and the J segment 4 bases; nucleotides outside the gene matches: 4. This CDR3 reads CASRKTSGYNEQFF. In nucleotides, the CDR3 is TGTGCCAGCAGGAAGACTAGCGGTTACAATGAGCAGTTCTTC.

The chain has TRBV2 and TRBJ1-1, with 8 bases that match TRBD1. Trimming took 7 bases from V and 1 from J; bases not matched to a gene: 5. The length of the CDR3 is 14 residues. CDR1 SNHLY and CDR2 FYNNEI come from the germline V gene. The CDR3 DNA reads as TGTGCCAGCAACGTCGACAGGGGGAACACTGAAGCTTTCTTT. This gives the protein CASNVDRGNTEAFF.

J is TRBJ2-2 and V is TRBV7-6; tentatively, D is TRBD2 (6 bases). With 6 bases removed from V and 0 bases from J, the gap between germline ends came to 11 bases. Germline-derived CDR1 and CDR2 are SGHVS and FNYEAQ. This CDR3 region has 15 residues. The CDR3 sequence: CASRKGLPNTGELFF. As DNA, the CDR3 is TGTGCCAGCAGGAAGGGACTTCCGAACACCGGGGAGCTGTTTTTT.

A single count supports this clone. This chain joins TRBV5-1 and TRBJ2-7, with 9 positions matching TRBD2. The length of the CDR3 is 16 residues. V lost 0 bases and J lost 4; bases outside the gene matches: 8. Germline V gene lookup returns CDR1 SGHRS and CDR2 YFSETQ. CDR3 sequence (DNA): TGCGCCAGCAGCTTGGGCTTTGCGGGAGGGCCTTACGAGCAGTACTTC. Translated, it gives CASSLGFAGGPYEQYF. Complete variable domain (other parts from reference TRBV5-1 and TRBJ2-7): KAGVTQTPRYLIKTRGQQVTLSCSPISGHRSVSWYQQTPGQGLQFLFEYFSETQRNKGNFPGRFSGRQFSNSRSEMNVSTLELGDSALYLCASSLGFAGGPYEQYFGPGTRLTVT.

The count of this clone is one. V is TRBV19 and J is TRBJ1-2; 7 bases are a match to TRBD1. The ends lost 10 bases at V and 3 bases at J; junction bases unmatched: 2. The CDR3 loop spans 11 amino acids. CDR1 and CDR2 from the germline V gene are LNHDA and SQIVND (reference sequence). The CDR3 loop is CATGTDYGYTF. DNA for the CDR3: TGTGCCACCGGGACAGACTATGGCTACACCTTC.

The CDR3 is CASSYSPQGVRGEQYF. CDR3 sequence (DNA): TGTGCCAGCAGTTACTCTCCCCAGGGTGTCAGGGGCGAGCAGTACTTC. The chain couples TRBV6-5 to TRBJ2-7; tentative D call: TRBD1 (6 bases). This CDR3 region has 16 residues. Trimming removed 0 bases from V and 6 bases from J, with 18 bases in between. In germline, CDR1 is MNHEY, CDR2 SVGAGI.

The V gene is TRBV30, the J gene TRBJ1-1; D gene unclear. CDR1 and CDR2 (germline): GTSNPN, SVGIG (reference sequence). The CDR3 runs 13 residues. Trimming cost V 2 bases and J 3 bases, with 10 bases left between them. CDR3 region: CAWSIQQDTEAFF. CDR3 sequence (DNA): TGTGCCTGGAGTATACAGCAGGACACTGAAGCTTTCTTT.

The CDR3 reads CASSFSPSYEQYF. The CDR3 DNA reads as TGTGCCAGCAGTTTTTCTCCCTCCTACGAGCAGTACTTC. The gene calls are TRBV12-3 or TRBV12-4 and TRBJ2-7, with no clear D. Trimming stripped 3 bases from V and 0 bases from J, with 6 bases between. The CDR3 is 13 residues long.

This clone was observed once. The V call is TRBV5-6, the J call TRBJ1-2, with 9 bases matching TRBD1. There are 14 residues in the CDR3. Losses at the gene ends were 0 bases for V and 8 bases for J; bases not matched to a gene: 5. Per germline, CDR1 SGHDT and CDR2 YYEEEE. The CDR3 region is CASSLGDRVLGYTF. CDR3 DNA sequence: TGTGCCAGCAGCTTGGGGGACAGGGTCCTAGGCTACACCTTC. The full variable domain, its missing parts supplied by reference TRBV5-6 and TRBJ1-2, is DAGVTQSPTHLIKTRGQQVTLRCSPKSGHDTVSWYQQALGQGPQFIFQYYEEEERQRGNFPDRFSGHQFPNYSSELNVNALLLGDSALYLCASSLGDRVLGYTFGSGTRLTVV.

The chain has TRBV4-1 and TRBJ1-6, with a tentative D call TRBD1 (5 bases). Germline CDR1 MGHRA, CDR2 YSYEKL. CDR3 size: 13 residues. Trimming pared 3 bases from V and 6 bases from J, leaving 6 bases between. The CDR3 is CASSQTVNSPLHF. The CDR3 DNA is TGCGCCAGCAGCCAGACAGTTAATTCACCCCTCCACTTT.

The CDR3 sequence is CASSLWDRQTGSYEQYF. The CDR3 DNA sequence: TGCGCCAGCAGCTTGTGGGACAGACAGACTGGATCCTACGAGCAGTACTTC. The genes are TRBV5-1 and TRBJ2-7, with TRBD1 identical over 7 bases. V gave up 1 base and J gave up 1 base; unmatched junction bases: 11. CDR3 length: 17 residues. Germline V gene lookup returns CDR1 SGHRS and CDR2 YFSETQ. The full variable domain, rest sourced from reference TRBV5-1 and TRBJ2-7, is KAGVTQTPRYLIKTRGQQVTLSCSPISGHRSVSWYQQTPGQGLQFLFEYFSETQRNKGNFPGRFSGRQFSNSRSEMNVSTLELGDSALYLCASSLWDRQTGSYEQYFGPGTRLTVT.

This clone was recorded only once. The CDR3 protein is CASSLGLQETQYF. For the CDR3, the DNA is TGCGCCAGCAGCTTGGGCCTACAAGAGACCCAGTACTTC. V gene TRBV5-1 combines with J gene TRBJ2-5; D gene ambiguous. The CDR3 is 13 amino acids. Trimming shortened V by 0 bases and J by 2 bases, and 5 bases separated the two germline ends. The germline CDR1 and CDR2 sequences are SGHRS and YFSETQ.

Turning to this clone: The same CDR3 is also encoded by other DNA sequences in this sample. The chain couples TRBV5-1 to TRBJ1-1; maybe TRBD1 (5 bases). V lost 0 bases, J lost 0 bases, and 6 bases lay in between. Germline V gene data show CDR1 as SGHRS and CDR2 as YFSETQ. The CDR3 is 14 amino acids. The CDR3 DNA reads TGCGCCAGCAGCTTGGGACAGATGAACACTGAAGCTTTCTTT. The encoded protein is CASSLGQMNTEAFF.

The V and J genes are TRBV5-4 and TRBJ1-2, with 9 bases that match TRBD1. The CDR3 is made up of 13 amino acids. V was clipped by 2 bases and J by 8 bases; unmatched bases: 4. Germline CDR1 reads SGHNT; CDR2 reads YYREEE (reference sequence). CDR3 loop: CASSLQGAKGYTF. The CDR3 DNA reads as TGTGCCAGCAGCTTACAGGGGGCGAAAGGCTACACCTTC. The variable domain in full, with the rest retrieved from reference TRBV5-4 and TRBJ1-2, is ETGVTQSPTHLIKTRGQQVTLRCSSQSGHNTVSWYQQALGQGPQFIFQYYREEENGRGNFPPRFSGLQFPNYSSELNVNALELDDSALYLCASSLQGAKGYTFGSGTRLTVV.

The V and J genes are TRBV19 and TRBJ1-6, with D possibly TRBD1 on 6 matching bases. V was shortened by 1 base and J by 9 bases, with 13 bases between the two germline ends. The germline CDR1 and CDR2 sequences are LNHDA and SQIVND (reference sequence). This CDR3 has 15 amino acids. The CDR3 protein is CASSIVGAWGSPLHF. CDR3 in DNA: TGTGCCAGTAGTATAGTGGGGGCTTGGGGTTCACCCCTCCACTTT.

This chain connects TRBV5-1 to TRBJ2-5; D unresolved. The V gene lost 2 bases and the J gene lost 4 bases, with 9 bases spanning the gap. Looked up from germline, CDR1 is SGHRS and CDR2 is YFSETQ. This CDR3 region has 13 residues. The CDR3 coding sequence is TGCGCCAGCAGCTTTACATCGCTAGAGACCCAGTACTTC. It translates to CASSFTSLETQYF.

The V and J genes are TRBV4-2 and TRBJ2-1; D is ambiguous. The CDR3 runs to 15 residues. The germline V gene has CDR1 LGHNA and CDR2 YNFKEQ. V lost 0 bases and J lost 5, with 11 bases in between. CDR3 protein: CASSQELRENNEQFF. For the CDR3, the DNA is TGTGCCAGCAGCCAAGAGTTGCGTGAGAACAATGAGCAGTTCTTC.

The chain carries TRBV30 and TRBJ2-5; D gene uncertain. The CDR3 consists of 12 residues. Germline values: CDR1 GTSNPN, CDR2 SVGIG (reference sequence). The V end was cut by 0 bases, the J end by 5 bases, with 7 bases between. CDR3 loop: CAWSVLAETQYF. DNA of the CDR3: TGTGCCTGGAGTGTGTTGGCCGAGACCCAGTACTTC.

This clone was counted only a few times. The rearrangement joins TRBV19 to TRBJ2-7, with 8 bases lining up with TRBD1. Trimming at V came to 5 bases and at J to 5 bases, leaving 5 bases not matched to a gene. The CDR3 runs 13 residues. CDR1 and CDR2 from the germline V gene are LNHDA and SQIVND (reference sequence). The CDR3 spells CASSPDRVNEQYF. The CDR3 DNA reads TGTGCCAGTAGTCCGGACAGGGTTAACGAGCAGTACTTC.

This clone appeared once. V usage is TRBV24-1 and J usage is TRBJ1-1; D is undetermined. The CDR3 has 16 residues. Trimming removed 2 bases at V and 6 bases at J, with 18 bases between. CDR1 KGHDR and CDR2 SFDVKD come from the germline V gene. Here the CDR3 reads CATSDWASGKSPEAFF. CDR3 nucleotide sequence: TGTGCCACCAGTGATTGGGCTAGCGGGAAGAGTCCTGAAGCTTTCTTT.

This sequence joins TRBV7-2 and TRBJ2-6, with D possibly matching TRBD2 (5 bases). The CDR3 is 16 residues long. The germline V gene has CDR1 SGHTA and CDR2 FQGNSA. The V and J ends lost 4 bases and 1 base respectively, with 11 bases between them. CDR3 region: CASSSRAGSGANVLTF. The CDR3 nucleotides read TGTGCCAGCAGCTCAAGGGCGGGTTCTGGGGCCAACGTCCTGACTTTC. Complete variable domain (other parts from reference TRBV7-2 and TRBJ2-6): GAGVSQSPSNKVTEKGKDVELRCDPISGHTALYWYRQSLGQGLEFLIYFQGNSAPDKSGLPSDRFSAERTGGSVSTLTIQRTQQEDSAVYLCASSSRAGSGANVLTFGAGSRLTVL.